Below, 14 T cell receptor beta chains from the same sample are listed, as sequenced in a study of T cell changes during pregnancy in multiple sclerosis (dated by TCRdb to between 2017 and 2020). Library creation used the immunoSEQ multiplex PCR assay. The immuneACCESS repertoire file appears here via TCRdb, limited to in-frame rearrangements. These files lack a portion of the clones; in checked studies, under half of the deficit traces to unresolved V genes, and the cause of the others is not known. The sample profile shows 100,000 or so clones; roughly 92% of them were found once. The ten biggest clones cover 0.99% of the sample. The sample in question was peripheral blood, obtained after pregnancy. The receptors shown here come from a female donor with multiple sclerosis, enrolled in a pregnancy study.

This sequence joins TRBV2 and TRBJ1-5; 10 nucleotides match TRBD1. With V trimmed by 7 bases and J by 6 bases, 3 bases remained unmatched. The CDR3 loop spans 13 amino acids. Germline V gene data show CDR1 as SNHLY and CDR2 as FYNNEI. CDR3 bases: TGTGCCAGCACCCGACAGGGGGCTCAGCCCCAGCATTTT. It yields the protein CASTRQGAQPQHF. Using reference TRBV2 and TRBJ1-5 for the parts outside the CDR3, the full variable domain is EPEVTQTPSHQVTQMGQEVILRCVPISNHLYFYWYRQILGQKVEFLVSFYNNEISEKSEIFDDQFSVERPDGSNFTLKIRSTKLEDSAMYFCASTRQGAQPQHFGDGTRLSIL.

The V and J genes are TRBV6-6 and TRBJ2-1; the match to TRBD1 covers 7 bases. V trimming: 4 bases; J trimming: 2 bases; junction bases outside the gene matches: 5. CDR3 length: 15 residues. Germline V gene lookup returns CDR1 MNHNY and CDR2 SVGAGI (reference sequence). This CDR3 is CASSSLTGTYNEQFF. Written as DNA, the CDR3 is TGTGCCAGCAGTTCTTTGACAGGGACCTACAATGAGCAGTTCTTC.

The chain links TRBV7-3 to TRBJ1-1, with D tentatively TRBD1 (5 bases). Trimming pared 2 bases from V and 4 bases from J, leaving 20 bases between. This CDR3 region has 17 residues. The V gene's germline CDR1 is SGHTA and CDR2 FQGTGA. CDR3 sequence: CASSLFRQGRARTEAFF. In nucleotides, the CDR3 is TGTGCCAGCAGCTTATTTAGGCAGGGCCGGGCTCGCACTGAAGCTTTCTTT.

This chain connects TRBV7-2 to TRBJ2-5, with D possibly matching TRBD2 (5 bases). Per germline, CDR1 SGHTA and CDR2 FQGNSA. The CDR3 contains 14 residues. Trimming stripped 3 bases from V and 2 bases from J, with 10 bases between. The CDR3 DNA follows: TGTGCCAGCAGCTTCCGGGCGGGTCAAGAGACCCAGTACTTC. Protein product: CASSFRAGQETQYF.

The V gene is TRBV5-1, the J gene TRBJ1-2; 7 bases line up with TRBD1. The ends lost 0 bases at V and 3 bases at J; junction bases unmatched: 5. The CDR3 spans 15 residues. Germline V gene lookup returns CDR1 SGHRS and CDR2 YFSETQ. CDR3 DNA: TGCGCCAGCAGCTTGGAGGGGGCGCGGGACTATGGCTACACCTTC. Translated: CASSLEGARDYGYTF.

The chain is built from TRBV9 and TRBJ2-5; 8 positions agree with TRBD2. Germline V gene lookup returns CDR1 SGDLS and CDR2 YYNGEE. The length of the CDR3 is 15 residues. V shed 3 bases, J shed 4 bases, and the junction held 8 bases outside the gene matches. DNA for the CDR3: TGTGCCAGCAGCGAAAGCGGGAGCACAGGAGAGACCCAGTACTTC. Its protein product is CASSESGSTGETQYF.

CDR3 nucleotides: TGTGCCAGCAGTTTGGCAGCGGCGAACACTGAAGCTTTCTTT. Translated: CASSLAAANTEAFF. The gene calls are TRBV6-6 and TRBJ1-1; D is unclear. V lost 4 bases and J 1 base, leaving 10 bases between the germline ends. Germline V lookup: CDR1 MNHNY, CDR2 SVGAGI (reference sequence). This CDR3 is built from 14 residues.

CDR3 protein: CASSPGGERWTDTQYF. The DNA for the CDR3 is TGCGCCAGCAGCCCCGGGGGGGAGCGGTGGACAGATACGCAGTATTTT. The V call is TRBV5-1, the J call TRBJ2-3; 8 nucleotides align to TRBD2. V shed 4 bases, J shed 3 bases, and the junction held 10 bases outside the gene matches. CDR1 is SGHRS, CDR2 YFSETQ, per germline. The CDR3 loop spans 16 amino acids.

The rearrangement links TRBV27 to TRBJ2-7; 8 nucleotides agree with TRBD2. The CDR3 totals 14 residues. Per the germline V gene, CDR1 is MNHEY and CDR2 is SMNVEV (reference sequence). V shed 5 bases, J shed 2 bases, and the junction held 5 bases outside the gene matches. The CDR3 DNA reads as TGTGCCAGCAGTATAGCGGGAACAACCTACGAGCAGTACTTC. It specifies CASSIAGTTYEQYF.

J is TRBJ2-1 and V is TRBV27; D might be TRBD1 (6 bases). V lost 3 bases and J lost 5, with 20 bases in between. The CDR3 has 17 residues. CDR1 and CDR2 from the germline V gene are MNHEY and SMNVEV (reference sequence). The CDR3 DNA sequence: TGTGCCAGCAGTTTTCGACAGACAGGATTTCTAGACAATGAGCAGTTCTTC. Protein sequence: CASSFRQTGFLDNEQFF.

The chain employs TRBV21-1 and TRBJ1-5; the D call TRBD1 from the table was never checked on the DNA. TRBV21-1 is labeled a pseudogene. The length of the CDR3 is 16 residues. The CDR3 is CASSERGHFGNQPQHF. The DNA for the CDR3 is TGTGCCAGCAGCGAGAGGGGGCATTTCGGCAATCAGCCCCAGCATTTT.

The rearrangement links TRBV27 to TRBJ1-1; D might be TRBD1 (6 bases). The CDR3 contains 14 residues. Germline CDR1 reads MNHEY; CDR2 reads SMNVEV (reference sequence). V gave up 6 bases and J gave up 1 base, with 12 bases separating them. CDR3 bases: TGTGCCAGCAGCCCGGGACACAGGAACACTGAAGCTTTCTTT. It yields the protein CASSPGHRNTEAFF.

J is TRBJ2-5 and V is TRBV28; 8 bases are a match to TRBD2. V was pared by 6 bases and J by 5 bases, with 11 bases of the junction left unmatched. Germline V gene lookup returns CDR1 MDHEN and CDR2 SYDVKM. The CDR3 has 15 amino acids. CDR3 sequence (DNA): TGTGCCAGCAGCCGCGGGGGGCAACCAGGGGAGACCCAGTACTTC. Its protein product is CASSRGGQPGETQYF.

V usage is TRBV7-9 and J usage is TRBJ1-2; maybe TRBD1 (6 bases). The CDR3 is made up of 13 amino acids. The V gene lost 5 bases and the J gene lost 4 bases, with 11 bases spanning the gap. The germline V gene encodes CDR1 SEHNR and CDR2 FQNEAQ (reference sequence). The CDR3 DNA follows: TGTGCCAGCAGCCCAGGGGCAGGCTATGGCTACACCTTC. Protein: CASSPGAGYGYTF. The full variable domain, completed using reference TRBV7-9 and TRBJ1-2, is DTGVSQNPRHKITKRGQNVTFRCDPISEHNRLYWYRQTLGQGPEFLTYFQNEAQLEKSRLLSDRFSAERPKGSFSTLEIQRTEQGDSAMYLCASSPGAGYGYTFGSGTRLTVV.